The rows below give T cell receptor beta chains drawn from one sample of a study of blood T cell repertoires in COVID-19. TCRdb's copy holds only in-frame clones and misses some; the assay was immunoSEQ multiplex PCR. The table has about 140,000 clones, 65% to 85% seen once. The source material was peripheral blood. These receptors came from a human donor in a cohort sampled during active COVID-19. Both conserved end residues are part of each CDR3. The D gene is left open where the match is weak. Size values are once, few and many counts, or a class for expanded clones, and some rows have none.

j_call	v_call	d_call	clone_size	cdr3_nt	cdr3_aa
TRBJ1-1	TRBV19	TRBD1	many	TGTGCCAGTAGTCCAAGAGGGACAGGGGGGGCGAACACTGAAGCTTTCTTT	CASSPRGTGGANTEAFF
TRBJ1-1	TRBV2	TRBD1	-	TGTGCCAGCAGTGAAGGACAGGGGCGGAAGGGCTTGAACACTGAAGCTTTCTTT	CASSEGQGRKGLNTEAFF
TRBJ2-5	TRBV5-1	-	-	TGCGCCAGCAGCTTGGCTAGCGTTGAGACCCAGTACTTC	CASSLASVETQYF
TRBJ1-2	TRBV16	TRBD1	-	TGTGCCAGCAGCCAAGCAACAGGGGCTCAGGGCTACACCTTC	CASSQATGAQGYTF
TRBJ2-5	TRBV19	-	-	TGTGCCAGTAGTATTCCCTTTAGCAACACGCAAGAGACCCAGTACTTC	CASSIPFSNTQETQYF
TRBJ1-1	TRBV5-4	-	once	TGTGCCAGCAGATATGGGGGCGGGTCTGAAGCTTTCTTT	CASRYGGGSEAFF
TRBJ1-1	TRBV20-1	-	-	TGCAGTGCTAGTCTGACCCATCTTAGAGGTTTTATAGCTTTCTTT	CSASLTHLRGFIAFF
TRBJ2-7	TRBV11-2	-	-	TGTGCCAGCAGCCCGGCCTACGAGCAGTACTTC	CASSPAYEQYF
TRBJ1-1	TRBV10-3	TRBD1	-	TGTGCCATCAGTGCCACCGGGACAGGGGCGGCTGAAGCTTTCTTT	CAISATGTGAAEAFF
TRBJ1-2	TRBV11-2	-	-	TGTGCCAGCAGCTTACTGGGTAGGACAGTACCTAACTATGGCTACACCTTC	CASSLLGRTVPNYGYTF
TRBJ2-5	TRBV5-1	-	-	TGCGCCAGCAGCTTGGCAGGTAACCAAGAGACCCAGTACTTC	CASSLAGNQETQYF
TRBJ1-1	TRBV15	-	-	TGTGCCACCAGCAGAGATCCCGTGAACACTGAAGCTTTCTTT	CATSRDPVNTEAFF
TRBJ1-2	TRBV2	TRBD1	few	TGTGCCAGCAGTATTGGACAGGGTTTAACTAAGGGCTACACCTTC	CASSIGQGLTKGYTF
TRBJ2-5	TRBV28	-	-	TGTGCCAGCATTGAAAGGGGGAGAGAGACCCAGTACTTC	CASIERGRETQYF
TRBJ1-3	TRBV5-4	-	-	TGTGCCAGCAGCTTGGGAGAGCGCTCTGGAAACACCATATATTTT	CASSLGERSGNTIYF
TRBJ1-5	TRBV27	-	-	TGTGCCAGCAGTTCGCCGGGACTAGGTCAGCCCCAGCATTTT	CASSSPGLGQPQHF
TRBJ2-5	TRBV11-3	TRBD1	-	TGTGCCAGCAGCCTAATGGGGACAGAAGAGACCCAGTACTTC	CASSLMGTEETQYF
TRBJ2-5	TRBV28	TRBD2	-	TGTGCCAGCAAAGGGACTAGCGGGGGACAAGAGACCCAGTACTTC	CASKGTSGGQETQYF
TRBJ2-7	TRBV18	TRBD1	-	TGTGCCAGCTCAGAGCAAACAGGGGGCTCTTATGAGCAGTACTTC	CASSEQTGGSYEQYF
TRBJ1-5	TRBV6-2/TRBV6-3	TRBD1	-	TGTGCCAGCAGTAACCGTCGGGGACAGCTACTTAATCAGCCCCAGCATTTT	CASSNRRGQLLNQPQHF
TRBJ2-7	TRBV19	-	-	TGTGCCAGTAGTATTGCAGGCTACTACGAGCAGTACTTC	CASSIAGYYEQYF
TRBJ2-7	TRBV5-1	TRBD2	-	TGCGCCAGCAGCTTGGCTGGGGTGGGGGACTACTCCTACGAGCAGTACTTC	CASSLAGVGDYSYEQYF
TRBJ1-2	TRBV28	-	-	TGTGCCAGCAGCTCTACCCCGCATGGCTACACCTTC	CASSSTPHGYTF
TRBJ2-4	TRBV18	-	-	TGTGCCAGCTCACTTCGACAGTTGTCTCTAGCCAAAAACATTCAGTACTTC	CASSLRQLSLAKNIQYF
TRBJ2-7	TRBV6-5	TRBD1	-	TGTGCCAGCAGTCTCGGACAGGGGAGGTCCTACGAGCAGTACTTC	CASSLGQGRSYEQYF
TRBJ1-3	TRBV7-3	TRBD1	-	TGTGCCAGCAGCTCAGGGGGAGAATCTGGAAACACCATATATTTT	CASSSGGESGNTIYF
TRBJ1-6	TRBV6-1	TRBD1	-	TGTGCCAGCAGTGACCCCCGTGGGACAGGGGAAAATTCACCCCTCCACTTT	CASSDPRGTGENSPLHF
TRBJ1-6	TRBV6-6	-	-	TGTGCCAGCAAAACGGGGACACAAGTCTATAATTCACCCCTCCACTTT	CASKTGTQVYNSPLHF
TRBJ2-5	TRBV5-1	TRBD1	-	TGCGCCAGCAGCTTGGGGACAGGAGAAGAGACCCAGTACTTC	CASSLGTGEETQYF
TRBJ1-3	TRBV9	-	few	TGTGCCAGCAGCGGCCACGACAGATCCGCTGGAAACACCATATATTTT	CASSGHDRSAGNTIYF
TRBJ2-1	TRBV5-1	TRBD2	-	TGCGCCAGCAGCTCACTAGCGGGGGGGGCCTCCTACAATGAGCAGTTCTTC	CASSSLAGGASYNEQFF
TRBJ1-2	TRBV19	TRBD1	-	TGTGCCAGCCTCTATTCCCGCGGACAGGGCCATGGCTACACCTTC	CASLYSRGQGHGYTF
TRBJ2-5	TRBV24-1	-	-	TGTGCCACCAGTGATTCCGGGCGGGGGCCGGGGGATGAGACCCAGTACTTC	CATSDSGRGPGDETQYF
TRBJ2-7	TRBV7-9	TRBD2	-	TGTGCCAGCAGCACGTGGGGGGGACCCGACTCCTACGAGCAGTACTTC	CASSTWGGPDSYEQYF
TRBJ1-2	TRBV7-2	-	-	TGTGCCAGCAGCGTTGACAGTAACTATGGCTACACCTTC	CASSVDSNYGYTF
TRBJ1-5	TRBV28	TRBD1	-	TGTGCCAGCAGTTTTCGGCAGGGGGCCGGGCAGCCCCAGCATTTT	CASSFRQGAGQPQHF
TRBJ2-6	TRBV19	-	once	TGTGCCAGTAGTACACAGGGTGGCACTGGGGCCAACGTCCTGACTTTC	CASSTQGGTGANVLTF
TRBJ1-5	TRBV15	TRBD1	few	TGTGCCACCAGCAGAGTGGTGGACAGGGTCAATCAGCCCCAGCATTTT	CATSRVVDRVNQPQHF
TRBJ2-7	TRBV27	-	-	TGTGCCAGCAGTTCCTTTTCCTACGAGCAGTACTTC	CASSSFSYEQYF
TRBJ2-3	TRBV2	-	-	TGTGCCAGCAGTGTGGCTCAGTTCACAGATACGCAGTATTTT	CASSVAQFTDTQYF
TRBJ1-4	TRBV9	-	-	TGTGCCAGCAACCTACTTGGAGGGGCTAATGAAAAACTGTTTTTT	CASNLLGGANEKLFF
TRBJ1-4	TRBV7-9	TRBD1	-	TGTGCCAGCAGCCCGCGACAGGGGGTTAATGAAAAACTGTTTTTT	CASSPRQGVNEKLFF
TRBJ1-1	TRBV2	TRBD1	-	TGTGCCAGCAGTGCAGACAGGGTGAACACTGAAGCTTTCTTT	CASSADRVNTEAFF
TRBJ2-2	TRBV6-5	-	-	TGTGCCAGCAGTCCCCGACAGGTCGGACCCGGGGAGCTGTTTTTT	CASSPRQVGPGELFF
TRBJ2-2	TRBV6-4	-	-	TGTGCCAGCAGTGACCACAGGGCGAACACCGGGGAGCTGTTTTTT	CASSDHRANTGELFF
TRBJ1-1	TRBV5-1	-	-	TGCGCCAGCAGCTTGTACGAGGGGGTGAGGACTGAAGCTTTCTTT	CASSLYEGVRTEAFF
TRBJ2-1	TRBV7-2	-	-	TGTGCCAGCAGCTTAGTTCCAGGCGACAATGAGCAGTTCTTC	CASSLVPGDNEQFF
TRBJ1-2	TRBV6-5	-	-	TGTGCCAGCAACCCTACCAGGGTTTCCTATGGCTACACCTTC	CASNPTRVSYGYTF
TRBJ1-3	TRBV9	-	-	TGTGCCAGCAGCGTAGCGGGGGACTCGAGCTCTGGAAACACCATATATTTT	CASSVAGDSSSGNTIYF
TRBJ1-2	TRBV2	-	-	TGTGCCAGCAGATCGGCGGGGTATGGCTACACCTTC	CASRSAGYGYTF
TRBJ2-7	TRBV18	TRBD1	-	TGTGCCAGCTCACCTGGACAGGCCACCTACGAGCAGTACTTC	CASSPGQATYEQYF
TRBJ1-1	TRBV6-5	TRBD1	-	TGTGCCAGCAGGAGACAGGGGTTTCCCACTGAAGCTTTCTTT	CASRRQGFPTEAFF
TRBJ2-7	TRBV2	-	few	TGTGCCAGATCAGGGGAGCAGCAGTACTTC	CARSGEQQYF
TRBJ2-2	TRBV15	TRBD1	-	TGTGCCACCAGCTCACCGGGACAGGGGACCGGGGAGCTGTTTTTT	CATSSPGQGTGELFF